The clone carrying this T cell receptor (beta chain) appeared many times. TCRdb re-called the reads through MiXCR, storing one row per CDR3 protein. Of under 250,000 distinct CDR3 sequences in the sample, more than 9% are singletons; the top ten hold under 2%. CDR1 and CDR2 (germline): LGHNA, YNFKEQ. The germline V and J ends were trimmed by 11 bases and 8 bases, with 24 bases remaining between them. This CDR3 has 14 amino acids. These data belong to a study of T cell repertoires in cytomegalovirus infection. Material for sequencing was PBMCs. The receptor's source is a human donor in good health (CMV status not recorded). Some clones in this sample may be carry-over from other donors' samples. The chain recombines TRBV4-2 with TRBJ1-2; tentative D call: TRBD1 (5 bases). In DNA form, the CDR3 reads TGTGCCCCCGTCGTAGGGGTGGGTTTTGAGGGCTACACCTTC. Amino acid sequence: CAPVVGVGFEGYTF.